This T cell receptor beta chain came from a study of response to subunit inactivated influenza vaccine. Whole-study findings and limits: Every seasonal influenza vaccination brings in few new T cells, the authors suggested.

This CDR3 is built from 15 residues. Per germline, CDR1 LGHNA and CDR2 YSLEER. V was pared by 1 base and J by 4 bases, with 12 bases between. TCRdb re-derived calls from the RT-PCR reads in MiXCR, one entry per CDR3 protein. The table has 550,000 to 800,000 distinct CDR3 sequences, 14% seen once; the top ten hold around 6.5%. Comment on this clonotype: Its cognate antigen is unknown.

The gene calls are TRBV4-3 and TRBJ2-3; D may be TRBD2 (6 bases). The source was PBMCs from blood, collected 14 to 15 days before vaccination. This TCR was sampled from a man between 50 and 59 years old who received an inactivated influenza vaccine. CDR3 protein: CASSQAGLLSDTQYF. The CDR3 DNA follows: TGCGCCAGCAGCCAAGCGGGACTTTTATCAGATACGCAGTATTTT.